This T cell receptor beta chain is drawn from a study of blood T cell repertoires in COVID-19. Data came from immunoSEQ multiplex PCR; TCRdb stores just in-frame clones and leaves some out. The table includes some 80,000 clones, roughly nine tenths detected once. The CDR3 extends over 13 amino acids. Germline CDR1 MNHEY, CDR2 SVGAGI. Trimming took 7 bases from V and 3 from J, leaving 12 bases between them. V is TRBV6-5 and J is TRBJ1-1; D might be TRBD1 (6 bases). The specimen was peripheral blood. The TCR originated in a woman aged 50 to 65 with active or convalescent COVID-19. The CDR3 coding sequence is TGTGCCAGCAACCCCAGGGGTTACACTGAAGCTTTCTTT. This codes for CASNPRGYTEAFF.